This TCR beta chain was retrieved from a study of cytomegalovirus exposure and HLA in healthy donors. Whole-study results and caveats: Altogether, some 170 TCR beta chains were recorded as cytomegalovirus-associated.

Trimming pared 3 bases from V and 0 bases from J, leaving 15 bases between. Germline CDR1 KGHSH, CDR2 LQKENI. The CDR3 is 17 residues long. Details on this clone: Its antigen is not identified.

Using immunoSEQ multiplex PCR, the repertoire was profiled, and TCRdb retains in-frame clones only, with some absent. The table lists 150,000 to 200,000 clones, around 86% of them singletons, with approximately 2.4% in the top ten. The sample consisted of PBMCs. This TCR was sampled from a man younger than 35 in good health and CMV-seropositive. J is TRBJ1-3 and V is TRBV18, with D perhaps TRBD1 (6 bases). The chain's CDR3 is CASSPVVGQYSGNTIYF. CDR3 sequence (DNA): TGTGCCAGCTCACCCGTGGTAGGACAGTACTCTGGAAACACCATATATTTT.